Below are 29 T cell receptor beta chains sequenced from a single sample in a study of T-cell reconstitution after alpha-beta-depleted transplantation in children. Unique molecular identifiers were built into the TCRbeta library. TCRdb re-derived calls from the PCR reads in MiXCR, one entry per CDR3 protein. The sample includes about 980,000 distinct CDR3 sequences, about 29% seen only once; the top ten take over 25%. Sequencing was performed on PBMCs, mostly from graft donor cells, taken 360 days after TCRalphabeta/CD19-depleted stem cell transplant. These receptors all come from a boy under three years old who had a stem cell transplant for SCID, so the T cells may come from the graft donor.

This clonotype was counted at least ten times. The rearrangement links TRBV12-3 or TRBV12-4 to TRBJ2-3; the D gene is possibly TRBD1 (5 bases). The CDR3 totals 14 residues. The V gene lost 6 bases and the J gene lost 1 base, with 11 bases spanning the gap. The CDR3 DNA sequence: TGTGCCAGCAGCTTGGGGCCGGGCACAGATACGCAGTATTTT. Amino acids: CASSLGPGTDTQYF.

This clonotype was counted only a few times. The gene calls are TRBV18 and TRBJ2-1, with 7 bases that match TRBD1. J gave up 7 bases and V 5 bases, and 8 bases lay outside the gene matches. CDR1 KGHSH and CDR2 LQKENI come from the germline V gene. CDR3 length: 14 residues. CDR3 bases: TGTGCCAGCTCAATTGACAGGGTGGCTAATGAGCAGTTCTTC. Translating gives CASSIDRVANEQFF.

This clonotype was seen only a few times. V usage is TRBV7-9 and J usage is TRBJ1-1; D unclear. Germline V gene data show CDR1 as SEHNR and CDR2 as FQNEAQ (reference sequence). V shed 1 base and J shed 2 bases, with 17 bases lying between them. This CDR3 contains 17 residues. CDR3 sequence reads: CASSLEFSSRGNTEAFF. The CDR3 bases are TGTGCCAGCAGCTTAGAATTCTCTTCTCGGGGAAACACTGAAGCTTTCTTT. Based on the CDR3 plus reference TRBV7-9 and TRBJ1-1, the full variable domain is DTGVSQNPRHKITKRGQNVTFRCDPISEHNRLYWYRQTLGQGPEFLTYFQNEAQLEKSRLLSDRFSAERPKGSFSTLEIQRTEQGDSAMYLCASSLEFSSRGNTEAFFGQGTRLTVV.

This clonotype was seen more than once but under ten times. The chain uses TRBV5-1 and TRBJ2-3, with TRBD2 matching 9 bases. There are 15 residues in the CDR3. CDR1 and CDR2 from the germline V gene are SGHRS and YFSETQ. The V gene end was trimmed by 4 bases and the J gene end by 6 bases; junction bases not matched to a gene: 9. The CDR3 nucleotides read TGCGCCAGCAGCCGGATAGCGGGGGCCGTGGATACGCAGTATTTT. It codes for CASSRIAGAVDTQYF. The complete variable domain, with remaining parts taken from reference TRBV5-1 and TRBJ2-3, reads KAGVTQTPRYLIKTRGQQVTLSCSPISGHRSVSWYQQTPGQGLQFLFEYFSETQRNKGNFPGRFSGRQFSNSRSEMNVSTLELGDSALYLCASSRIAGAVDTQYFGPGTRLTVL.

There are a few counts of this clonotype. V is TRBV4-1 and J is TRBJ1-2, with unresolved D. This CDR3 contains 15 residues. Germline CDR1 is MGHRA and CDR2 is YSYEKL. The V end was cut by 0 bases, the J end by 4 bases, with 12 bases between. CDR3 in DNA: TGCGCCAGCAGCCAAGATAACACTAAGAGCTATGGCTACACCTTC. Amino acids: CASSQDNTKSYGYTF.

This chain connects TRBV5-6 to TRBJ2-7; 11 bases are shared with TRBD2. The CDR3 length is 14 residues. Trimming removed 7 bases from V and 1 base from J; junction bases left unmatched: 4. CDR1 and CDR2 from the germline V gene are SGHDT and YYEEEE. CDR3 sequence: CASGRLAGSYEQYF. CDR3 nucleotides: TGTGCCAGCGGACGACTAGCGGGATCCTACGAGCAGTACTTC.

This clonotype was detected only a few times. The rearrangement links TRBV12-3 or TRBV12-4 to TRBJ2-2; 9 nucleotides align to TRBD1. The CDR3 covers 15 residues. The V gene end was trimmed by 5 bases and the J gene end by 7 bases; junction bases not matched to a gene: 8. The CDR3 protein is CASSPGQGTGGELFF. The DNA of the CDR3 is TGTGCCAGCAGTCCCGGACAGGGGACAGGCGGGGAGCTGTTTTTT.

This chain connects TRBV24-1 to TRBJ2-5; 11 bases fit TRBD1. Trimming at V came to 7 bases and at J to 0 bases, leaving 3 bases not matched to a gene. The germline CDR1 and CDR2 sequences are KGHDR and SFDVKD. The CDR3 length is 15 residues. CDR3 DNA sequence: TGTGCCACCAGCGGGGGACAGGGGGACCAAGAGACCCAGTACTTC. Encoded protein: CATSGGQGDQETQYF.

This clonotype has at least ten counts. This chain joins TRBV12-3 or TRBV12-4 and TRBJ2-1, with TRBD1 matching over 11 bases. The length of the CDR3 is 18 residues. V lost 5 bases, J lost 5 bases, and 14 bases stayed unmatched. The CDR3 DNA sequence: TGTGCCAGCAGTCAACATCGCCCCGGGACAGGGGGACACAATGAGCAGTTCTTC. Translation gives CASSQHRPGTGGHNEQFF.

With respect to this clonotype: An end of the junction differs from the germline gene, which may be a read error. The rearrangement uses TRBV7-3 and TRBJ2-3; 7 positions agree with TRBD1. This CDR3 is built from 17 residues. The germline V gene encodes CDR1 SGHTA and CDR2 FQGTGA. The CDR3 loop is CASSLRSRGRGTDTEYF. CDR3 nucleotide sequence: TGTGCCAGCAGCTTAAGGTCGAGGGGGCGTGGCACAGATACGGAGTATTTT.

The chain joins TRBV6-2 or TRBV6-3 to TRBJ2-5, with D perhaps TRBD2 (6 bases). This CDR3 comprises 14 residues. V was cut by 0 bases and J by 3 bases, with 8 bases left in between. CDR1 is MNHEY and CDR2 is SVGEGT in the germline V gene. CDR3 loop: CASSYSRLEETQYF. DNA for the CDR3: TGTGCCAGCAGTTACTCGAGACTAGAAGAGACCCAGTACTTC.

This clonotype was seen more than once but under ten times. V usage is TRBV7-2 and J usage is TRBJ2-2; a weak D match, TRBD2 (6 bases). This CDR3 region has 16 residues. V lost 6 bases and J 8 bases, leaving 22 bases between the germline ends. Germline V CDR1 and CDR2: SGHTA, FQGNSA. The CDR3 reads CASRSTPGTFSGELFF. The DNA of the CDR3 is TGTGCCAGCAGGTCGACTCCCGGGACTTTTAGTGGGGAGCTGTTTTTT.

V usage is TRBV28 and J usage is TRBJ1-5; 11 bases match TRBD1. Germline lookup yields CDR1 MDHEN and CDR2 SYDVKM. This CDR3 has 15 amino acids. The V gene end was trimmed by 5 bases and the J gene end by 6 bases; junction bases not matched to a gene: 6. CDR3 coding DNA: TGTGCCAGCAGTGGGGCGGGGACAGGGGGTCAGCCCCAGCATTTT. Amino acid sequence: CASSGAGTGGQPQHF.

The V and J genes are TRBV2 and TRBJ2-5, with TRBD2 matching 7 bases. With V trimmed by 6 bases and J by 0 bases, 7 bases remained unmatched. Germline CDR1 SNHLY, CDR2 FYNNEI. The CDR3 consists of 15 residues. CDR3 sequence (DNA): TGTGCCAGCAGAATTCGAGCGGGAAACCAAGAGACCCAGTACTTC. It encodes CASRIRAGNQETQYF.

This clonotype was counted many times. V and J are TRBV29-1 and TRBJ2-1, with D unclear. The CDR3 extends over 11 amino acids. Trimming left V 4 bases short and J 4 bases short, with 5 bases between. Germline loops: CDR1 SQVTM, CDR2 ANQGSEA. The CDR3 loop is CSVGLYNEQFF. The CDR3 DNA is TGCAGCGTTGGGTTATACAATGAGCAGTTCTTC.

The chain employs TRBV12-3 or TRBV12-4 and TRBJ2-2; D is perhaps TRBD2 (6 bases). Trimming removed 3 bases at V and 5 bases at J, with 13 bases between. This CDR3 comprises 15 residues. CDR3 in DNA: TGTGCCAGCAGTTTTTTGGGACTCCCTACCGGGGAGCTGTTTTTT. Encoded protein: CASSFLGLPTGELFF.

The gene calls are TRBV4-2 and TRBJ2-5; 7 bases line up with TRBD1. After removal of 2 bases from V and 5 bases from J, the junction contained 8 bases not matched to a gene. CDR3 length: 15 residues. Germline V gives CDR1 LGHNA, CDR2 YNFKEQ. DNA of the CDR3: TGTGCCAGCAGCCAACGACAGGGTGAGGGGGAGACCCAGTACTTC. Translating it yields CASSQRQGEGETQYF.

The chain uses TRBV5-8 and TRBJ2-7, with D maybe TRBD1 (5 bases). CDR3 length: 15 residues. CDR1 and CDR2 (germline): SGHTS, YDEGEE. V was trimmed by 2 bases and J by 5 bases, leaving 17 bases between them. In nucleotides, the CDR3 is TGTGCCAGCAGCTTCGTTTTCAGGGTAGAGGACGAGCAGTACTTC. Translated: CASSFVFRVEDEQYF.

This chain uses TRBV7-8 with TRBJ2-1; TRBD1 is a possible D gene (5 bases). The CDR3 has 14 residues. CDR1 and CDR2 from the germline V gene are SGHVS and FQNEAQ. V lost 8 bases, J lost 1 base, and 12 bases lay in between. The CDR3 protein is CASLLGPSYNEQFF. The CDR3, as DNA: TGTGCCAGCTTGTTGGGGCCGTCCTACAATGAGCAGTTCTTC.

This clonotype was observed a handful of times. The CDR3 nucleotides read TGCGCCAGCAGCTTGGTGGGACAGCTTGGAAACACCATATATTTT. Its translation is CASSLVGQLGNTIYF. This chain links TRBV5-1 with TRBJ1-3, with 7 bases that match TRBD1. Germline V gene data show CDR1 as SGHRS and CDR2 as YFSETQ. V dropped 0 bases and J dropped 3; count of bases not matched to a gene: 3. This CDR3 is built from 15 residues.

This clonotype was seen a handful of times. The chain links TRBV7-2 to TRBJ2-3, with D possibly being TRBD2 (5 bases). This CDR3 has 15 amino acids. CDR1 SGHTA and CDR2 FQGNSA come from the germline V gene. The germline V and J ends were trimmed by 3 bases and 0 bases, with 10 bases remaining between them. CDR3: CASSLRVSSTDTQYF. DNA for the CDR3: TGTGCCAGCAGCTTGAGGGTTTCTAGCACAGATACGCAGTATTTT.

CDR3 residues: CASSLVSGRTDTQYF. Written as DNA, the CDR3 is TGTGCCAGCTCACTTGTTTCCGGGCGCACAGATACGCAGTATTTT. V gene TRBV18 combines with J gene TRBJ2-3; no firm D call. CDR3 length: 15 amino acids. Germline V gene lookup returns CDR1 KGHSH and CDR2 LQKENI. V was cut by 4 bases and J by 1 base, with 12 bases left in between.

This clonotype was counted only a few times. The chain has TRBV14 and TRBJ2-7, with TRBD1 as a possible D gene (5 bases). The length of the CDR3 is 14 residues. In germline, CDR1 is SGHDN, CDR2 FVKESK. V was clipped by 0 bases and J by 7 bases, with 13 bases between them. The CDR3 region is CASSQESREEEQYF. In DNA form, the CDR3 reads TGTGCCAGCAGCCAAGAGTCCAGGGAAGAAGAGCAGTACTTC. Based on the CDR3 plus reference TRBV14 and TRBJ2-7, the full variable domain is EAGVTQFPSHSVIEKGQTVTLRCDPISGHDNLYWYRRVMGKEIKFLLHFVKESKQDESGMPNNRFLAERTGGTYSTLKVQPAELEDSGVYFCASSQESREEEQYFGPGTRLTVT.

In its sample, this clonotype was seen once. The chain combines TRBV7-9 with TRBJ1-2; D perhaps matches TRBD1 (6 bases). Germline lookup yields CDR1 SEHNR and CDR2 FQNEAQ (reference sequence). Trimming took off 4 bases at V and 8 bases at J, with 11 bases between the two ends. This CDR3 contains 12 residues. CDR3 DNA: TGTGCCAGCAGCTACGGACAGTCCGGCTACACCTTC. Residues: CASSYGQSGYTF.

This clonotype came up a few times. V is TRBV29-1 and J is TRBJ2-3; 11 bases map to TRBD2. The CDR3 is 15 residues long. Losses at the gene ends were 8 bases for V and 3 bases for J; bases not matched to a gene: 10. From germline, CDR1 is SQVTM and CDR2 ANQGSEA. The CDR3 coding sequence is TGCAGCTCGCGATCCGGGACTAGCGGAACAGATACGCAGTATTTT. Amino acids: CSSRSGTSGTDTQYF.

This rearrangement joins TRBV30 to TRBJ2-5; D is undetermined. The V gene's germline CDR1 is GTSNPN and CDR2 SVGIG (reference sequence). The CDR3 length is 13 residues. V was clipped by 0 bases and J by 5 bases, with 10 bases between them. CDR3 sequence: CAWSVPPQETQYF. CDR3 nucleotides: TGTGCCTGGAGTGTACCCCCCCAGGAGACCCAGTACTTC.

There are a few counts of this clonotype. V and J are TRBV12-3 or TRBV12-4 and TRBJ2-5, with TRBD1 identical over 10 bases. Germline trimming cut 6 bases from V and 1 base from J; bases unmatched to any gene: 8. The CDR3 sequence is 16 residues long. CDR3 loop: CASSPSGTGAQETQYF. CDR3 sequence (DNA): TGTGCCAGCAGCCCATCAGGGACAGGGGCCCAAGAGACCCAGTACTTC.

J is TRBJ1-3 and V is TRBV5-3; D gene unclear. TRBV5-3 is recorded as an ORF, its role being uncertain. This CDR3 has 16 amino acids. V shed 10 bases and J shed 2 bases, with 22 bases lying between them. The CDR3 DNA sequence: TGTGCCTCTCAATCAGGCCGTACGTGGGCTGGAAACACCATATATTTT. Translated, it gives CASQSGRTWAGNTIYF.

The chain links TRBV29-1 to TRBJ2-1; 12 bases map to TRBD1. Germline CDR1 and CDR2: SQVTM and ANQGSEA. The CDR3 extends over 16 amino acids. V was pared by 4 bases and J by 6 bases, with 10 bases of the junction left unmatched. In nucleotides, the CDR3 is TGCAGCGTTGTTTTGGTTCGGGGACAGGGGGCCAATGAGCAGTTCTTC. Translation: CSVVLVRGQGANEQFF.